This TCR beta chain comes out of a study of blood T cell repertoires in COVID-19. Study-wide context: Samples came from the United States, Italy and Spain, spanning acute and convalescent COVID-19. T cells, B-cell-depleted T cells, or PBMCs provided the cDNA or gDNA that served as material.

The CDR3 length is 14 residues. V was clipped by 5 bases and J by 7 bases; unmatched bases: 5. Germline values: CDR1 SGHVS, CDR2 FQNEAQ. Original processing methods: Scientists estimated how many nucleated cells there were by amplifying reference gene primers. Only in-frame clones appear in the TCRdb table, and some are missing; sequencing was by immunoSEQ multiplex PCR. For V, J and clone size, that table is used; D and trimming come from the DNA. The sample lists roughly 260,000 clones; around 87% were seen once. Sequences were obtained from peripheral blood. This sequence was found in a woman in her fifties or sixties with acute or convalescent COVID-19. The chain employs TRBV7-8 and TRBJ2-7, with 13 bases matching TRBD2. CDR3 coding DNA: TGTGCCAGCAGCGCCCGACTAGCGGGAGGTGAGCAGTACTTC. It codes for CASSARLAGGEQYF. Full variable domain (outside the CDR3, taken from reference TRBV7-8 and TRBJ2-7): GAGVSQSPRYKVAKRGQDVALRCDPISGHVSLFWYQQALGQGPEFLTYFQNEAQLDKSGLPSDRFFAERPEGSVSTLKIQRTQQEDSAVYLCASSARLAGGEQYFGPGTRLTVT.